These 9 T cell receptor beta chains share one sample of origin, sequenced in a study of metastatic and nonmetastatic thyroid tumors. Thyroid surgery was performed in patients who had received no treatment beforehand. TCRdb recomputed clones from the PCR reads via MiXCR. This sample has roughly 22,000 clones, with 30% to 40% found just once. Sequenced sample: blood. The receptors come from a male donor with papillary thyroid cancer or a benign thyroid nodule (not recorded which). Some clones in this sample may be carry-over from other donors' samples.

The CDR3 sequence: CASSSNDRGRTDTQYF. Here the CDR3 DNA reads TGTGCCAGCAGTTCAAACGACAGGGGGCGCACAGATACGCAGTATTTT. The rearrangement uses TRBV28 and TRBJ2-3, with 10 bases matching TRBD1. The CDR3 has 16 residues. Germline V gene lookup returns CDR1 MDHEN and CDR2 SYDVKM. J lost 1 base, V lost 4 bases, and 5 bases had no gene match.

This clone was counted once. The chain links TRBV4-3 to TRBJ2-2, with 9 bases fitting TRBD2. Germline V gene lookup returns CDR1 LGHNA and CDR2 YSLEER. V lost 0 bases and J lost 4; bases outside the gene matches: 9. The CDR3 spans 18 residues. The CDR3 coding sequence is TGCGCCAGCAGCCAAGATTGGGCGGGAGGGGGTATCACCGGGGAGCTGTTTTTT. It yields the protein CASSQDWAGGGITGELFF.

The chain has TRBV20-1 and TRBJ2-5; no reliable D call. Germline V gene sequence: CDR1 DFQATT, CDR2 SNEGSKA (reference sequence). V was trimmed by 0 bases and J by 1 base, leaving 12 bases between them. This CDR3 is 15 amino acids long. This chain's CDR3 is CSARDGVGLQETQYF. The CDR3 DNA follows: TGCAGTGCTAGAGATGGAGTAGGTCTCCAAGAGACCCAGTACTTC.

The J gene is TRBJ1-3, the V gene TRBV7-8; the D gene is possibly TRBD1 (6 bases). This CDR3 is 17 amino acids long. V lost 1 base and J lost 0, with 13 bases in between. The germline CDR1 and CDR2 sequences are SGHVS and FQNEAQ. The CDR3 sequence: CASSLGIRGHSGNTIYF. CDR3 in DNA: TGTGCCAGCAGCTTAGGGATTCGGGGGCACTCTGGAAACACCATATATTTT. The variable domain in full, with the rest retrieved from reference TRBV7-8 and TRBJ1-3, is GAGVSQSPRYKVAKRGQDVALRCDPISGHVSLFWYQQALGQGPEFLTYFQNEAQLDKSGLPSDRFFAERPEGSVSTLKIQRTQQEDSAVYLCASSLGIRGHSGNTIYFGEGSWLTVV.

The chain recombines TRBV15 with TRBJ1-2, with a tentative D call TRBD1 (5 bases). The germline CDR1 and CDR2 sequences are LNHNV and YYDKDF (reference sequence). CDR3 length equals 15 residues. With 1 base removed from V and 8 bases from J, the gap between germline ends came to 17 bases. The chain's CDR3 is CATSRGAGTSGGYTF. CDR3 nucleotide sequence: TGTGCCACCAGCAGAGGGGCTGGGACGTCGGGGGGCTACACCTTC.

This clone appeared many times. This may stem from a read error, because a much larger clone lies one nucleotide away. This sequence joins TRBV5-1 and TRBJ2-7; possible D gene TRBD1, 5 bases. Trimming removed 4 bases at V and 6 bases at J, with 14 bases between. The CDR3 is 13 residues long. CDR1 and CDR2 (germline): SGHRS, YFSETQ. DNA for the CDR3: TGCGCCAGCAGCGGAACGTCTAGGGGCGAGCAGTACTTC. This sequence encodes CASSGTSRGEQYF.

In its sample, this clone was seen many times. This chain joins TRBV5-6 and TRBJ2-7; D may be TRBD1 (6 bases). This CDR3 is 14 amino acids long. V was pared by 4 bases and J by 4 bases, with 15 bases between. Germline CDR1 SGHDT, CDR2 YYEEEE. The CDR3 nucleotides are TGTGCCAGCAGCGCGGGCTACAGGGAATACGAGCAGTACTTC. Encoded protein: CASSAGYREYEQYF.

This chain joins TRBV12-3 or TRBV12-4 and TRBJ2-7; D is possibly TRBD1 (7 bases). V lost 5 bases, J lost 4 bases, and 18 bases lay in between. This CDR3 has 15 amino acids. DNA of the CDR3: TGTGCCAGCAGTATACGTCCAGGGGGGAGATACGAGCAGTACTTC. As protein: CASSIRPGGRYEQYF.

V is TRBV4-3 and J is TRBJ1-2, with 10 bases that match TRBD1. The CDR3 runs 15 residues. Germline assignment: CDR1 LGHNA and CDR2 YSLEER. V gave up 3 bases and J gave up 4 bases; unmatched junction bases: 5. CDR3 region: CASSQSRDRGYGYTF. The CDR3 nucleotides are TGCGCCAGCAGCCAGTCCCGGGACAGGGGCTATGGCTACACCTTC.